The 8 T cell receptor beta chains below come from one sample, sequenced in a study of identical twins. TCRdb analysed the 5' RACE reads with MiXCR anew, one entry per CDR3 protein. The data show 310,000 or so distinct CDR3 sequences, more than 8% seen once. The sample was also reused in another study, on yellow fever vaccine responses in identical twins.

Sequenced material: CD8+ T cells sorted from blood. These TCRs come from a woman aged 18-29 years in good health.

This clonotype was counted a few times. This chain uses TRBV12-3 or TRBV12-4 with TRBJ2-7, with 9 bases that match TRBD1. This CDR3 is built from 17 residues. The ends lost 4 bases at V and 3 bases at J; junction bases unmatched: 13. The CDR3, as DNA: TGTGCCAGCAGTTCCTCATCGTGGACAGGGGATTACTACGAGCAGTACTTC. Protein sequence: CASSSSSWTGDYYEQYF.

This clonotype showed up many times. The genes are TRBV7-8 and TRBJ2-7; D might be TRBD1 (5 bases). CDR3 length equals 17 residues. Germline V gene lookup returns CDR1 SGHVS and CDR2 FQNEAQ. V was shortened by 0 bases and J by 4 bases, with 19 bases between the two germline ends. CDR3 in amino acids: CASSLAQVGRVMYEQYF. DNA for the CDR3: TGTGCCAGCAGCTTAGCGCAGGTTGGCAGGGTAATGTACGAGCAGTACTTC.

This clonotype was detected ten times or more. The chain has TRBV28 and TRBJ2-1; 7 bases are a match to TRBD2. The V segment lost 3 bases and the J segment 13 bases; nucleotides outside the gene matches: 18. CDR1 is MDHEN and CDR2 is SYDVKM in the germline V gene. The CDR3 covers 16 residues. This CDR3 is CASSFGGGSSFSLQFF. The CDR3 nucleotides are TGTGCCAGCAGTTTTGGTGGCGGGAGTTCCTTTTCATTACAGTTCTTC.

This clonotype was seen a few times. This sequence joins TRBV6-1 and TRBJ2-5; 11 bases map to TRBD2. V lost 1 base to trimming and J lost 2 bases; unmatched junction nucleotides: 0. This CDR3 is 15 amino acids long. CDR1 is MNHNS, CDR2 SASEGT, per germline. The CDR3 nucleotides are TGTGCCAGCAGTGAAGTAGCGGGAGGGCAAGAGACCCAGTACTTC. It encodes CASSEVAGGQETQYF.

The chain links TRBV4-3 to TRBJ2-7, with a possible D match to TRBD1 (6 bases). The CDR3 is made up of 15 amino acids. From germline, CDR1 is LGHNA and CDR2 YSLEER. The V end lost 2 bases, the J end lost 4 bases, and 15 bases lay between the germline ends. As DNA, the CDR3 is TGCGCCAGCAGCCAAAGACAGGATTCAGCGTACGAGCAGTACTTC. Protein sequence: CASSQRQDSAYEQYF.

This rearrangement joins TRBV4-3 to TRBJ2-5; 8 bases line up with TRBD1. This CDR3 has 13 amino acids. V was clipped by 1 base and J by 6 bases; unmatched bases: 1. Germline V CDR1 and CDR2: LGHNA, YSLEER. Here the CDR3 reads CASSQGQGKTQYF. In DNA, the CDR3 is TGCGCCAGCAGCCAAGGACAGGGGAAGACCCAGTACTTC.

This clonotype was seen more than once but under ten times. The chain is built from TRBV20-1 and TRBJ2-2; 8 bases align to TRBD2. Losses at the gene ends were 5 bases for V and 3 bases for J; bases not matched to a gene: 8. Germline V gene data show CDR1 as DFQATT and CDR2 as SNEGSKA (reference sequence). The CDR3 has 15 amino acids. DNA of the CDR3: TGCAGTGCTCGTACGGGGGGGTGGGACACCGGGGAGCTGTTTTTT. Residues: CSARTGGWDTGELFF.

This clonotype was recorded at least ten times. V is TRBV6-1 and J is TRBJ1-5; maybe TRBD1 (6 bases). Per germline, CDR1 MNHNS and CDR2 SASEGT. This CDR3 has 15 residues. Trimming removed 3 bases from V and 3 bases from J, with 12 bases in between. The CDR3 region is CASSDDWTVNQPQHF. CDR3 nucleotide sequence: TGTGCCAGCAGTGATGACTGGACAGTCAATCAGCCCCAGCATTTT.